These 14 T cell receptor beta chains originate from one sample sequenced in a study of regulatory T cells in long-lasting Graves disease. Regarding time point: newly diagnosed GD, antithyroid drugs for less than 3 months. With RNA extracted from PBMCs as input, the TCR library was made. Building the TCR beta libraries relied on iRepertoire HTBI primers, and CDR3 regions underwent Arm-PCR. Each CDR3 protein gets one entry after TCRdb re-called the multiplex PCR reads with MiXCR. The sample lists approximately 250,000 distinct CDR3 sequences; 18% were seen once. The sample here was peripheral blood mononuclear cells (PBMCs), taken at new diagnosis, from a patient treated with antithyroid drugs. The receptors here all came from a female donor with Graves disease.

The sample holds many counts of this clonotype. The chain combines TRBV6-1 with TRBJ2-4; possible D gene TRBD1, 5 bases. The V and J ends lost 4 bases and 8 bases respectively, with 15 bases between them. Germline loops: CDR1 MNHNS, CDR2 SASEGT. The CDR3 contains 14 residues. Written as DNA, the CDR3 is TGTGCCAGCAGTGGTGGACACGGTAGGGACATTCAGTACTTC. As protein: CASSGGHGRDIQYF.

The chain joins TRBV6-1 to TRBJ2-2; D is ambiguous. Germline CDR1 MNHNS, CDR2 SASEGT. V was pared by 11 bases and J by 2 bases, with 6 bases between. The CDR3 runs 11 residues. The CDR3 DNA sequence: TGTGCCGCTGGTAACACCGGGGAGCTGTTTTTT. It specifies CAAGNTGELFF.

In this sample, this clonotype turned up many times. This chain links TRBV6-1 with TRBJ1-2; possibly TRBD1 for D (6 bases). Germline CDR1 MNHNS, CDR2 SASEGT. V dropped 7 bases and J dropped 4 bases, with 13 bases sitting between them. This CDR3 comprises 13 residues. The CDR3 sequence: CASTQDSLYGYTF. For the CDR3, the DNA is TGTGCCAGCACCCAGGACAGCCTCTATGGCTACACCTTC.

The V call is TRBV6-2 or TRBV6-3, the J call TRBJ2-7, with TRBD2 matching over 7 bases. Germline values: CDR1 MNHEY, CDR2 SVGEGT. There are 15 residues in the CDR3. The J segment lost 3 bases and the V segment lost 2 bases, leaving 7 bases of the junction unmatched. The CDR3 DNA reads TGTGCCAGCAGTTACGAGGCTAGCGGAAGCTACGAGCAGTACTTC. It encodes CASSYEASGSYEQYF.

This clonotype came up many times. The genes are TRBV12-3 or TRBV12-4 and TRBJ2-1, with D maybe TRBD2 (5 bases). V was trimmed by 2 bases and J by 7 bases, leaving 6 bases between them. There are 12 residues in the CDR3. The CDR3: CASSLTGNEQFF. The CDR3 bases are TGTGCCAGCAGTTTAACGGGGAATGAGCAGTTCTTC.

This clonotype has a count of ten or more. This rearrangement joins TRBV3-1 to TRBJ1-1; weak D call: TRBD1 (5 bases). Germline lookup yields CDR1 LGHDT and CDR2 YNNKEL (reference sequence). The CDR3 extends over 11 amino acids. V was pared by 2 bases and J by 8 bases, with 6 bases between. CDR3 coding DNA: TGTGCCAGCAGCCAACACAGGGAAGCTTTCTTT. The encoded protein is CASSQHREAFF.

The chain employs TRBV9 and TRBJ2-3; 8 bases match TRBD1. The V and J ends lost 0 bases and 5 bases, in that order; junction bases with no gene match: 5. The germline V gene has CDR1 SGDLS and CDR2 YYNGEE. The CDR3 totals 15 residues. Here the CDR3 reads CASSVAQGAGDTQYF. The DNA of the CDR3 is TGTGCCAGCAGCGTAGCTCAGGGGGCCGGAGATACGCAGTATTTT.

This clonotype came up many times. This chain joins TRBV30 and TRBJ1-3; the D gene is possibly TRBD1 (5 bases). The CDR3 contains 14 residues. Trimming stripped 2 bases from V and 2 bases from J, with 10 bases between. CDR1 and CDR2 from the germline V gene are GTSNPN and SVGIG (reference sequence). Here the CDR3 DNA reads TGTGCCTGGAGTTTGAGGGGCCCTGGAAACACCATATATTTT. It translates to CAWSLRGPGNTIYF.

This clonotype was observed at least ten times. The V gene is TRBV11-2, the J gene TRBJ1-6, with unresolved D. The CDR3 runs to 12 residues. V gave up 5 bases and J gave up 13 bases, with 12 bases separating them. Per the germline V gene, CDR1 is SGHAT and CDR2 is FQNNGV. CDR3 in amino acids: CASSNRQNPLHF. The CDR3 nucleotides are TGTGCCAGCAGCAATCGGCAGAATCCCCTCCACTTT.

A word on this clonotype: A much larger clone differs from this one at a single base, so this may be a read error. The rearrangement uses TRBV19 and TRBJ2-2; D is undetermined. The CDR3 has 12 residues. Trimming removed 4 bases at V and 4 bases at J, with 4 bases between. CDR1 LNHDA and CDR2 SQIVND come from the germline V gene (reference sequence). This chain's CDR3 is CASSTATGELFF. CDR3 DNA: TGTGCCAGTAGTACCGCCACCGGGGAGCTGTTTTTT.

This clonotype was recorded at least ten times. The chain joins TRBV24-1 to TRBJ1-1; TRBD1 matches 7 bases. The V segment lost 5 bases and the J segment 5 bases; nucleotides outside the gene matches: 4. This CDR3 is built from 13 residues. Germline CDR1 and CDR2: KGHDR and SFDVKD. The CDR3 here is CATSGQGNTEAFF. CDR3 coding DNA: TGTGCCACCAGTGGACAGGGCAATACTGAAGCTTTCTTT.

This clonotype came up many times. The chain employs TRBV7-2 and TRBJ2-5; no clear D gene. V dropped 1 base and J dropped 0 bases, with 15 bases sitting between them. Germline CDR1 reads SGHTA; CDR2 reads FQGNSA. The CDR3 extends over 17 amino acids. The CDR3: CASSLVSLMADQETQYF. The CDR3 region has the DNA TGTGCCAGCAGCTTAGTTTCCCTGATGGCGGACCAAGAGACCCAGTACTTC.

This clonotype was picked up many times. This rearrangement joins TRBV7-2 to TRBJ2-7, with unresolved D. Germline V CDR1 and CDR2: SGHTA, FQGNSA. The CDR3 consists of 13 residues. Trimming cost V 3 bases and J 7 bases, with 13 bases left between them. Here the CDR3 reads CASSFAGWEEQYF. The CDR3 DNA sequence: TGTGCCAGCAGCTTTGCAGGATGGGAAGAGCAGTACTTC.

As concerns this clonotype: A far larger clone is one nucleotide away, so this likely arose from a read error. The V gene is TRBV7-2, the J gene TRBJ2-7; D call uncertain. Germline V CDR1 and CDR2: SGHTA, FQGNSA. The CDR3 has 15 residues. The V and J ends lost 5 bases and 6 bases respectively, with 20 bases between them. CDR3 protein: CASSRPRAPPGEQYF. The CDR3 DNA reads TGTGCCAGCAGCCGTCCTAGGGCACCACCCGGCGAGCAGTACTTC.